This TCR beta chain emerged from a study of blood T cells in healthy people across ages. Germline V gene sequence: CDR1 SQVTM, CDR2 ANQGSEA. The CDR3 is 14 amino acids. Between the trimmed V and J ends, which lost 7 bases and 3 bases, there was a span of 18 bases. For the second PCR, which ran for about 7 to 11 cycles, a sample-barcoded 5' primer and a J-beta primer mix were used. TCRdb called the 5' RACE reads again in MiXCR, with one record for every CDR3 protein. The sample contains more than 450,000 distinct CDR3 sequences, about 27% of which appear only once. This clonotype was recorded at least ten times. The data were also submitted as part of a second study, on T cells of mothers and their children. As that study records: cDNA synthesis used all extracted RNA, 1.5 ug per 15 ul.

Sample: blood. This chain links TRBV29-1 with TRBJ2-5; D might be TRBD2 (5 bases). The clonotype comes from a boy aged 2-9 years in good health. The CDR3 here is CSAEGLATEETQYF. The CDR3 coding sequence is TGCAGCGCCGAGGGTTTAGCAACTGAAGAGACCCAGTACTTC.